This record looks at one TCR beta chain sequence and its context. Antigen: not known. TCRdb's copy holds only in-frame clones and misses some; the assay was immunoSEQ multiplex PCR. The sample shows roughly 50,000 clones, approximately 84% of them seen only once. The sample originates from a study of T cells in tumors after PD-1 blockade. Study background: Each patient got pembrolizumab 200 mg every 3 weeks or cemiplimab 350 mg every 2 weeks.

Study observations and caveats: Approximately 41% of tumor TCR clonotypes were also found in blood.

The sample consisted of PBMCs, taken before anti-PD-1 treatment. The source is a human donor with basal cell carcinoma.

In DNA, the CDR3 is TGTGCCAGCAGCGTATGGACAGGGGTACGGAACACTGAAGCTTTCTTT. This translates into CASSVWTGVRNTEAFF. The genes are TRBV9 and TRBJ1-1; 9 positions agree with TRBD1. Trimming removed 1 base from V and 1 base from J; junction bases left unmatched: 5. This CDR3 contains 16 residues. Germline lookup yields CDR1 SGDLS and CDR2 YYNGEE. The variable domain in full, completed from reference TRBV9 and TRBJ1-1, reads DSGVTQTPKHLITATGQRVTLRCSPRSGDLSVYWYQQSLDQGLQFLIQYYNGEERAKGNILERFSAQQFPDLHSELNLSSLELGDSALYFCASSVWTGVRNTEAFFGQGTRLTVV.